This T cell receptor (beta chain) came from a study of shared clonotypes between healthy human individuals. The germline V gene encodes CDR1 SGDLS and CDR2 YYNGEE. V gave up 0 bases and J gave up 4 bases; unmatched junction bases: 3. The CDR3 consists of 15 residues. Regarding this clone: This CDR3 is also generated by other DNA sequences in the sample.

Here immunoSEQ multiplex PCR was the method, and the copy in TCRdb shows in-frame clones only, minus some. The repertoire holds about 1 million clones, around 76% seen once, with around 1.5% in the top ten. This receptor was obtained from a man between 18 and 29 years old in good health. The sequenced material came from memory CD4+ T cells sorted from blood. Sample subset: CD45RA-negative fraction. The chain is built from TRBV9 and TRBJ2-1, with TRBD2 identical over 8 bases. This chain's CDR3 is CASSVDPGGYNEQFF. Here the CDR3 DNA reads TGTGCCAGCAGCGTAGATCCGGGGGGGTACAATGAGCAGTTCTTC.